Each of the 26 T cell receptor beta chains below was sequenced from the same sample in a study of OX40 agonist ivuxolimab in advanced cancers. Repertoires were generated with immunoSEQ multiplex PCR, while TCRdb's copy carries only in-frame clones and drops some. The sample has some 42,000 clones, around 87% seen once. Source: CD4+ or CD8+ T cells sorted from blood, taken in a trial of the OX40 agonist ivuxolimab. The receptor set was obtained from an adult with an advanced solid tumor such as melanoma, head and neck, liver or kidney cancer.

V usage is TRBV5-1 and J usage is TRBJ1-4; perhaps TRBD1 as D (5 bases). V was clipped by 1 base and J by 4 bases, with 11 bases between them. The CDR3 totals 15 residues. Germline assignment: CDR1 SGHRS and CDR2 YFSETQ. This CDR3 is CASSLSQGGNEKLFF. Here the CDR3 DNA reads TGCGCCAGCAGCTTGAGTCAGGGAGGTAATGAAAAACTGTTTTTT.

V and J are TRBV7-3 and TRBJ2-3; D gene ambiguous. Trimming cost V 5 bases and J 3 bases, with 6 bases left between them. The CDR3 spans 12 residues. Germline CDR1 SGHTA, CDR2 FQGTGA. CDR3 loop: CASSQTTDTQYF. Here the CDR3 DNA reads TGTGCCAGCAGCCAAACAACAGATACGCAGTATTTT.

This clone was found once. The chain recombines TRBV18 with TRBJ1-5; D is perhaps TRBD1 (6 bases). This CDR3 has 15 residues. V gave up 2 bases and J gave up 5 bases, with 13 bases separating them. The germline V gene has CDR1 KGHSH and CDR2 LQKENI. The CDR3, as DNA: TGTGCCAGCTCACCAAGATCAGGGGAGGATCAGCCCCAGCATTTT. It yields the protein CASSPRSGEDQPQHF.

This clone was seen only once. This chain joins TRBV4-1 and TRBJ2-2; D gene unclear. Germline V CDR1 and CDR2: MGHRA, YSYEKL. Trimming took off 4 bases at V and 5 bases at J, with 17 bases between the two ends. This CDR3 has 16 amino acids. This CDR3 reads CASSLSEQLGTGELFF. CDR3 coding DNA: TGCGCCAGCAGCCTAAGTGAGCAGCTCGGGACCGGGGAGCTGTTTTTT.

This chain connects TRBV6-1 to TRBJ2-3, with 7 bases fitting TRBD2. This CDR3 has 11 amino acids. The V gene end was trimmed by 6 bases and the J gene end by 9 bases; junction bases not matched to a gene: 3. CDR1 and CDR2 from the germline V gene are MNHNS and SASEGT. CDR3 nucleotides: TGTGCCAGCAGGGGGGGGTGGACGCAGTATTTT. Its translation: CASRGGWTQYF.

V is TRBV19 and J is TRBJ2-1; a possible D gene is TRBD2 (6 bases). Per germline, CDR1 LNHDA and CDR2 SQIVND (reference sequence). V lost 1 base and J 7 bases, leaving 14 bases between the germline ends. The CDR3 spans 15 residues. The CDR3 region has the DNA TGTGCCAGTAGTATAGGGGGGGAGGTCGTTAATGAGCAGTTCTTC. Translation: CASSIGGEVVNEQFF.

This clone occurred once. For the CDR3, the DNA is TGTGCCAGCCGACGGACAGGGGATCAAGGCTACACCTTC. This sequence encodes CASRRTGDQGYTF. V usage is TRBV28 and J usage is TRBJ1-2, with 9 nucleotides matching TRBD1. The CDR3 loop spans 13 amino acids. Germline V gene lookup returns CDR1 MDHEN and CDR2 SYDVKM. J was trimmed by 8 bases and V by 8 bases; bases with no gene match: 9.

The chain links TRBV5-4 to TRBJ1-1; D is possibly TRBD1 (5 bases). The CDR3 spans 13 residues. The V gene lost 0 bases and the J gene lost 11 bases, with 14 bases spanning the gap. Germline assignment: CDR1 SGHNT and CDR2 YYREEE (reference sequence). The CDR3 region is CASSLVPTREAFF. As DNA, the CDR3 is TGTGCCAGCAGCTTGGTACCTACCAGGGAGGCTTTCTTT.

This clone has a handful of counts. The genes are TRBV12-1 and TRBJ2-7; the table assigns TRBD1, which was not confirmed against the DNA. TRBV12-1 is a known pseudogene. The CDR3 consists of 13 residues. The CDR3 loop is CASSFAGVYEQYF. CDR3 DNA sequence: TGTGCCAGCAGCTTTGCAGGGGTGTACGAGCAGTACTTC.

This chain uses TRBV7-2 with TRBJ1-1; 10 bases agree with TRBD1. CDR1 is SGHTA and CDR2 is FQGNSA in the germline V gene. The CDR3 has 16 amino acids. Unmatched junction bases numbered 7, after V lost 5 bases and J lost 1 base. The CDR3 DNA sequence: TGTGCCAGCAGCAAGATGACAGGGGGCGGGAACACTGAAGCTTTCTTT. It yields the protein CASSKMTGGGNTEAFF. The variable domain in full, completed from reference TRBV7-2 and TRBJ1-1, reads GAGVSQSPSNKVTEKGKDVELRCDPISGHTALYWYRQSLGQGLEFLIYFQGNSAPDKSGLPSDRFSAERTGGSVSTLTIQRTQQEDSAVYLCASSKMTGGGNTEAFFGQGTRLTVV.

The V call is TRBV7-2, the J call TRBJ2-5, with TRBD2 matching over 8 bases. V lost 4 bases, J lost 0 bases, and 7 bases stayed unmatched. CDR1 is SGHTA, CDR2 FQGNSA, per germline. The CDR3 has 16 residues. CDR3 sequence (DNA): TGTGCCAGCAGCTCGCACGAACTAGCGGACCAAGAGACCCAGTACTTC. Translated, it gives CASSSHELADQETQYF. The entire variable domain, with the rest obtained from reference TRBV7-2 and TRBJ2-5, is as follows: GAGVSQSPSNKVTEKGKDVELRCDPISGHTALYWYRQSLGQGLEFLIYFQGNSAPDKSGLPSDRFSAERTGGSVSTLTIQRTQQEDSAVYLCASSSHELADQETQYFGPGTRLLVL.

The CDR3 DNA is TGTGCCAGTAGTACCACCGGGAGGATCGGAGTCCATGAGCAGTTCTTC. This sequence encodes CASSTTGRIGVHEQFF. The rearrangement links TRBV19 to TRBJ2-1; 7 bases align to TRBD2. The V gene end was trimmed by 4 bases and the J gene end by 8 bases; junction bases not matched to a gene: 14. The CDR3 is 16 residues long. Per germline, CDR1 LNHDA and CDR2 SQIVND (reference sequence).

The chain recombines TRBV6-6 with TRBJ1-3; D call uncertain. The CDR3 spans 13 residues. V was clipped by 1 base and J by 3 bases, with 4 bases between them. Germline V gene data show CDR1 as MNHNY and CDR2 as SVGAGI (reference sequence). The CDR3 DNA reads as TGTGCCAGCAGTTACTTTGGTGGAAACACCATATATTTT. It codes for CASSYFGGNTIYF.

As regards this clone: At the DNA level, this CDR3 is encoded by other sequences in the same sample as well. This chain joins TRBV5-4 and TRBJ2-5; D perhaps matches TRBD1 (6 bases). This CDR3 comprises 13 residues. Germline loops: CDR1 SGHNT, CDR2 YYREEE (reference sequence). Trimming stripped 3 bases from V and 3 bases from J, with 9 bases between. CDR3 nucleotides: TGTGCCAGCAGCTCACGGACAGAAGAGACCCAGTACTTC. Its translation: CASSSRTEETQYF.

This sequence joins TRBV2 and TRBJ1-4, with 8 bases aligning to TRBD1. J was trimmed by 6 bases and V by 3 bases; bases with no gene match: 6. The CDR3 covers 15 residues. CDR1 and CDR2 from the germline V gene are SNHLY and FYNNEI. Here the CDR3 reads CASSEGRQGYEKLFF. Here the CDR3 DNA reads TGTGCCAGCAGTGAGGGGAGACAGGGGTATGAAAAACTGTTTTTT.

This chain uses TRBV7-9 with TRBJ2-2; D might be TRBD2 (7 bases). The CDR3 runs to 15 residues. Trimming stripped 5 bases from V and 4 bases from J, with 14 bases between. CDR1 SEHNR and CDR2 FQNEAQ come from the germline V gene (reference sequence). This CDR3 reads CASSTGGLSTGELFF. In DNA form, the CDR3 reads TGTGCCAGCAGCACCGGGGGGCTCAGCACCGGGGAGCTGTTTTTT.

J is TRBJ2-5 and V is TRBV29-1, with 7 nucleotides matching TRBD1. The junction had 12 bases not matched to a gene; V was cut back by 0 bases and J by 2 bases. Per the germline V gene, CDR1 is SQVTM and CDR2 is ANQGSEA. This CDR3 has 17 residues. The CDR3, as DNA: TGCAGCGTTGAAGATACGAGACAGGGATGGAGACAAGAGACCCAGTACTTC. Encoded protein: CSVEDTRQGWRQETQYF.

DNA for the CDR3: TGTGCCAGCAGTTCGAGACGGGCAGATACGCAGTATTTT. Protein sequence: CASSSRRADTQYF. V is TRBV27 and J is TRBJ2-3; no reliable D call. With 4 bases removed from V and 4 bases from J, the gap between germline ends came to 9 bases. This CDR3 is built from 13 residues. CDR1 MNHEY and CDR2 SMNVEV come from the germline V gene (reference sequence).

This chain links TRBV11-3 with TRBJ2-3; D gene unclear. The CDR3 is 14 amino acids. V was clipped by 3 bases and J by 2 bases, with 9 bases between them. Germline CDR1 reads SGHNT; CDR2 reads YENEEA. In DNA, the CDR3 is TGTGCCAGCAGCTTGGGTCCCTACACAGATACGCAGTATTTT. Encoded protein: CASSLGPYTDTQYF.

The gene calls are TRBV5-4 and TRBJ2-7; TRBD1 is a possible D gene (7 bases). From germline, CDR1 is SGHNT and CDR2 YYREEE (reference sequence). CDR3 size: 16 residues. Trimming shortened V by 5 bases and J by 5 bases, and 23 bases separated the two germline ends. The CDR3 loop reads CASSRLAGGFFDEQYF. As DNA, the CDR3 is TGTGCCAGCAGTCGACTTGCAGGGGGGTTCTTCGACGAGCAGTACTTC.

This clone came up once. The chain is built from TRBV7-3 and TRBJ2-6; a weak D match, TRBD2 (6 bases). In germline, CDR1 is SGHTA, CDR2 FQGTGA. The CDR3 is 19 amino acids. Deletions cut 2 bases from V and 1 base from J, with 18 bases between. In nucleotides, the CDR3 is TGTGCCAGCAGCTTATCGGGGGTAGGGTCCCTTTCTGGGGCCAACGTCCTGACTTTC. It codes for CASSLSGVGSLSGANVLTF.

The chain employs TRBV28 and TRBJ1-2, with D unresolved. Trimming cost V 7 bases and J 7 bases, with 13 bases left between them. This CDR3 spans 12 amino acids. Per germline, CDR1 MDHEN and CDR2 SYDVKM. CDR3 nucleotide sequence: TGTGCCAGCACCGGTCAGCGGGGTGGCTACACCTTC. Translating it yields CASTGQRGGYTF.

CDR3 sequence: CASSEGQLNTEAFF. DNA for the CDR3: TGTGCCAGCAGTGAGGGCCAGCTAAACACTGAAGCTTTCTTT. J is TRBJ1-1 and V is TRBV2; no definite D call. Germline CDR1 reads SNHLY; CDR2 reads FYNNEI. V lost 3 bases and J lost 2, with 10 bases in between. This CDR3 has 14 residues. Together with reference TRBV2 and TRBJ1-1, the CDR3 gives the full variable domain: EPEVTQTPSHQVTQMGQEVILRCVPISNHLYFYWYRQILGQKVEFLVSFYNNEISEKSEIFDDQFSVERPDGSNFTLKIRSTKLEDSAMYFCASSEGQLNTEAFFGQGTRLTVV.

This clone was detected only a few times. The chain couples TRBV5-1 to TRBJ2-5; D call uncertain. Germline loops: CDR1 SGHRS, CDR2 YFSETQ. This CDR3 has 15 amino acids. V lost 0 bases and J lost 4, with 13 bases in between. The CDR3 nucleotides read TGCGCCAGCAGCTTGGAAGGCTGGGGTGGAGAGACCCAGTACTTC. Its translation is CASSLEGWGGETQYF. Looking up the rest from reference TRBV5-1 and TRBJ2-5 gives the full variable domain: KAGVTQTPRYLIKTRGQQVTLSCSPISGHRSVSWYQQTPGQGLQFLFEYFSETQRNKGNFPGRFSGRQFSNSRSEMNVSTLELGDSALYLCASSLEGWGGETQYFGPGTRLLVL.

This clone was detected only once. The genes are TRBV7-2 and TRBJ2-7; 9 bases are shared with TRBD1. CDR3 length: 16 amino acids. Germline assignment: CDR1 SGHTA and CDR2 FQGNSA. Germline trimming cut 0 bases from V and 3 bases from J; bases unmatched to any gene: 6. The CDR3 coding sequence is TGTGCCAGCAGCTTAGCGGGGACAGGGACGTTCTACGAGCAGTACTTC. This codes for CASSLAGTGTFYEQYF.

J is TRBJ2-1 and V is TRBV7-9, with 12 bases lining up with TRBD1. After removal of 1 base from V and 8 bases from J, the junction contained 6 bases not matched to a gene. This CDR3 is 16 amino acids long. CDR1 SEHNR and CDR2 FQNEAQ come from the germline V gene (reference sequence). This chain's CDR3 is CASSLGFGTGGYEQFF. The CDR3 DNA reads TGTGCCAGCAGCTTAGGGTTCGGGACAGGGGGCTATGAGCAGTTCTTC. Looking up the rest from reference TRBV7-9 and TRBJ2-1 gives the full variable domain: DTGVSQNPRHKITKRGQNVTFRCDPISEHNRLYWYRQTLGQGPEFLTYFQNEAQLEKSRLLSDRFSAERPKGSFSTLEIQRTEQGDSAMYLCASSLGFGTGGYEQFFGPGTRLTVL.